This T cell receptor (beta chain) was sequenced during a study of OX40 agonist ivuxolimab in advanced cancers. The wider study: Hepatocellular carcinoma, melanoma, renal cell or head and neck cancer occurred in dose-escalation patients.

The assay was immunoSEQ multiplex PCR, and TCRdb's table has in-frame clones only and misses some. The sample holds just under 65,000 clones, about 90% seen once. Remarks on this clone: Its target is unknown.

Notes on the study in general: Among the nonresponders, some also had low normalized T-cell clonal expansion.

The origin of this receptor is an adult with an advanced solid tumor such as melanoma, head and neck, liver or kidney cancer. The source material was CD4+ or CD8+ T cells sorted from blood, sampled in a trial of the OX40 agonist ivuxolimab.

The CDR3 reads CASSVRVAGAGSTDTQYF. CDR3 DNA: TGTGCCAGCAGTGTAAGAGTAGCGGGAGCGGGGAGCACAGATACGCAGTATTTT. This rearrangement joins TRBV6-1 to TRBJ2-3, with TRBD2 identical over 9 bases. This CDR3 is 18 amino acids long. CDR1 is MNHNS, CDR2 SASEGT, per germline. V was pared by 4 bases and J by 0 bases, with 11 bases of the junction left unmatched.